Following are 13 T cell receptor beta chains from one sample sequenced in a study of cytomegalovirus exposure and HLA in healthy donors. 13 Jbeta primers and 60 Vbeta primers were used for the PCR. Assay used: immunoSEQ multiplex PCR; TCRdb lists only in-frame clones, some missing. Here the sample spans about 140,000 clones, 79% being singletons. The sequenced material came from PBMCs. The receptors come from a man aged 18 to 29 in good health and CMV-seronegative.

The chain joins TRBV7-2 to TRBJ2-1; 8 nucleotides align to TRBD2. In germline, CDR1 is SGHTA, CDR2 FQGNSA. This CDR3 has 18 amino acids. J gave up 7 bases and V 1 base, and 15 bases lay outside the gene matches. The chain's CDR3 is CASSLGPDIGGARNEQFF. Written as DNA, the CDR3 is TGTGCCAGCAGCTTAGGCCCCGATATCGGGGGGGCGAGGAATGAGCAGTTCTTC.

The V call is TRBV10-3, the J call TRBJ2-7, with TRBD1 matching over 8 bases. V was clipped by 4 bases and J by 8 bases; unmatched bases: 10. This CDR3 has 14 residues. Germline values: CDR1 ENHRY, CDR2 SYGVKD. CDR3 nucleotide sequence: TGTGCCATCAGTGTGGTGGACAGGGCCTCCCAGCAGTACTTC. Its protein is CAISVVDRASQQYF.

Details on this clone: One end of the junction is discordant with germline, which a read error may explain. The gene calls are TRBV30 and TRBJ1-2; 8 bases match TRBD1. The CDR3 is 12 amino acids. Looked up from germline, CDR1 is GTSNPN and CDR2 is SVGIG (reference sequence). The CDR3 sequence is CQAGQGNYGYTF. The CDR3 DNA sequence: TGCCAAGCTGGACAGGGTAACTATGGCTACACCTTC.

The chain carries TRBV5-1 and TRBJ2-7, with 7 nucleotides matching TRBD1. V lost 4 bases to trimming and J lost 5 bases; unmatched junction nucleotides: 12. The CDR3 loop spans 15 amino acids. Germline lookup yields CDR1 SGHRS and CDR2 YFSETQ. CDR3 region: CASSAHPDRAHEQYF. CDR3 coding DNA: TGCGCCAGCAGCGCACACCCCGACAGGGCCCACGAGCAGTACTTC.

V usage is TRBV4-2 and J usage is TRBJ2-5, with D possibly being TRBD2 (5 bases). The length of the CDR3 is 14 residues. V lost 4 bases and J 2 bases, leaving 11 bases between the germline ends. Germline CDR1 reads LGHNA; CDR2 reads YNFKEQ. CDR3 region: CASSRRGPQETQYF. The CDR3 nucleotides read TGTGCCAGCAGCCGGCGCGGGCCTCAAGAGACCCAGTACTTC.

This chain joins TRBV5-8 and TRBJ1-5, with unresolved D. Germline V gene sequence: CDR1 SGHTS, CDR2 YDEGEE. V lost 4 bases and J 5 bases, leaving 10 bases between the germline ends. The CDR3 sequence is 13 residues long. CDR3 region: CASSPFGDQPQHF. CDR3 in DNA: TGTGCCAGCAGCCCCTTCGGAGATCAGCCCCAGCATTTT. Using reference TRBV5-8 and TRBJ1-5 for the parts outside the CDR3, the full variable domain is EAGVTQSPTHLIKTRGQQATLRCSPISGHTSVYWYQQALGLGLQFLLWYDEGEERNRGNFPPRFSGRQFPNYSSELNVNALELEDSALYLCASSPFGDQPQHFGDGTRLSIL.

The chain carries TRBV5-6 and TRBJ1-2, with a possible D match to TRBD1 (5 bases). The CDR3 has 16 residues. CDR1 is SGHDT, CDR2 YYEEEE, per germline. Trimming removed 0 bases from V and 4 bases from J, with 16 bases in between. The CDR3 nucleotides read TGTGCCAGCAGCTTGGCCTGGCGGGGACTGACCTATGGCTACACCTTC. It codes for CASSLAWRGLTYGYTF.

This clone was observed a handful of times. The rearrangement uses TRBV6-1 and TRBJ1-4; 7 nucleotides line up with TRBD1. This CDR3 is built from 15 residues. In germline, CDR1 is MNHNS, CDR2 SASEGT. V lost 5 bases to trimming and J lost 3 bases; unmatched junction nucleotides: 6. The CDR3 loop is CASSSEGAANEKLFF. In DNA form, the CDR3 reads TGTGCCAGCAGTTCCGAGGGGGCGGCTAATGAAAAACTGTTTTTT.

This clone was recorded once. The chain joins TRBV2 to TRBJ2-7; 10 positions match TRBD1. From germline, CDR1 is SNHLY and CDR2 FYNNEI. This CDR3 has 18 amino acids. The V segment lost 0 bases and the J segment 7 bases; nucleotides outside the gene matches: 15. The CDR3 here is CASSEAGGRDRGLWEQYF. CDR3 coding DNA: TGTGCCAGCAGTGAAGCTGGGGGCAGGGACAGGGGACTTTGGGAGCAGTACTTC.

The rearrangement joins TRBV4-3 to TRBJ1-2; 8 bases fit TRBD1. This CDR3 region has 15 residues. Germline CDR1 and CDR2: LGHNA and YSLEER. Trimming removed 0 bases from V and 2 bases from J; junction bases left unmatched: 2. The CDR3, as DNA: TGCGCCAGCAGCCAAGATGACAGGGGAAACTATGGCTACACCTTC. Protein product: CASSQDDRGNYGYTF.

The chain is built from TRBV5-1 and TRBJ2-7, with 7 bases lining up with TRBD1. The germline CDR1 and CDR2 sequences are SGHRS and YFSETQ. The ends lost 0 bases at V and 3 bases at J; junction bases unmatched: 9. The CDR3 loop spans 16 amino acids. DNA for the CDR3: TGCGCCAGCAGCTTGGACGGTGGGACAGTTCTCTACGAGCAGTACTTC. It encodes CASSLDGGTVLYEQYF.

This clone has more than one count but fewer than ten. The chain employs TRBV5-6 and TRBJ2-1; D remains unclear. Germline V gives CDR1 SGHDT, CDR2 YYEEEE. V shed 4 bases and J shed 0 bases, with 8 bases lying between them. The CDR3 has 14 residues. This chain's CDR3 is CASSLRSSYNEQFF. The DNA of the CDR3 is TGTGCCAGCAGCCTTCGTAGCTCCTACAATGAGCAGTTCTTC.

This chain links TRBV15 with TRBJ1-1; D is uncertain. The CDR3 is 13 amino acids. Trimming cost V 1 base and J 6 bases, with 9 bases left between them. Germline values: CDR1 LNHNV, CDR2 YYDKDF (reference sequence). Written as DNA, the CDR3 is TGTGCCACCAGCAGAGCCCTGCCAGCTGAAGCTTTCTTT. It specifies CATSRALPAEAFF.